Sequencing of this T cell receptor beta chain was carried out in a study of cytomegalovirus exposure and HLA in healthy donors. Findings and limits, study-wide: A later analysis reportedly found that, within productive TCRs, an Asian-associated ancestry cluster had fewer N-insertions than the mean observed across the 666 donors. Certain sequence variants were highly shared and formed a cluster, and this cluster was likely a sequencing artifact. Later analysis suggested most CMV-associated TCR beta chains were HLA-restricted.

These donors counted as nominally healthy when sampled, but unrecorded immune exposures were likely. Concerning this clone itself: The antigen is undetermined.

Per the germline V gene, CDR1 is MNHNY and CDR2 is SVGAGI (reference sequence). Trimming took 5 bases from V and 9 from J; bases not matched to a gene: 4. This CDR3 comprises 12 residues. Primers: 60 Vbeta forward and 13 Jbeta reverse. Libraries were prepared by immunoSEQ multiplex PCR; TCRdb keeps only in-frame clonotypes and omits some of them. The profile shows roughly 90,000 clones, around 82% of them singletons. The receptor comes from a young man in good health and CMV-seropositive. The V and J genes are TRBV6-6 and TRBJ2-1, with 7 bases that match TRBD2. Sequencing input: PBMCs. CDR3 nucleotide sequence: TGTGCCAGCAGTCCCACTAGCGCTGAGCAGTTCTTC. Amino acids: CASSPTSAEQFF.